These T cell receptor beta chains were read from a single sample in a study of OX40 agonist ivuxolimab in advanced cancers. Using immunoSEQ multiplex PCR, the repertoire was profiled, and TCRdb retains in-frame clones only, with some absent. The data show more than 70,000 clones, with approximately 91% seen just once and more than 0.25% held by the top ten. The starting material was CD4+ or CD8+ T cells sorted from blood, obtained in a trial of the OX40 agonist ivuxolimab. Receptor source: an adult with an advanced solid tumor such as melanoma, head and neck, liver or kidney cancer. The CDR3 runs from the conserved cysteine through the conserved F or W. Each record gives: D gene, clone size, J gene, V gene, CDR3 protein, CDR3 DNA. D genes are given only for firm matches. Expanded clones are given a class, and other clones once, few, many or no size at all.

>TRBD2|.|TRBJ2-3|TRBV5-1
CASSFSPQAGVGTDTQYF
TGCGCCAGCAGCTTCTCCCCTCAAGCGGGAGTGGGCACAGATACGCAGTATTTT
>.|.|TRBJ2-7|TRBV7-3
CASSLTGDPTYEQYF
TGTGCCAGCAGCTTAACAGGGGACCCCACCTACGAGCAGTACTTC
>TRBD1|.|TRBJ2-1|TRBV5-6
CASSQTGAGNEQFF
TGTGCCAGCAGCCAAACAGGGGCGGGCAATGAGCAGTTCTTC
>TRBD2|.|TRBJ2-3|TRBV27
CVTGTSGDYTDTQYF
TGTGTCACCGGGACTAGCGGAGACTACACAGATACGCAGTATTTT
>.|.|TRBJ2-7|TRBV15
CATSNADTPYEQYF
TGTGCCACCAGCAACGCTGACACTCCCTACGAGCAGTACTTC
>.|.|TRBJ2-1|TRBV28
CASSQTGFLVAYNEQFF
TGTGCCAGCAGCCAAACGGGCTTCCTAGTGGCTTACAATGAGCAGTTCTTC
>TRBD1|.|TRBJ2-7|TRBV18
CASSPSLTGDEQYF
TGTGCCAGCTCACCCTCCTTGACAGGGGACGAGCAGTACTTC
>TRBD1|.|TRBJ1-1|TRBV2
CANRDRHNTEAFF
TGTGCCAACCGGGACAGGCATAACACTGAAGCTTTCTTT
>TRBD2|.|TRBJ2-1|TRBV9
CASSLAGAVNEQFF
TGTGCCAGCAGCCTAGCGGGAGCTGTGAATGAGCAGTTCTTC
>.|.|TRBJ2-1|TRBV6-5
CASSTPGQGYNEQFF
TGTGCCAGCAGCACCCCGGGACAAGGCTACAATGAGCAGTTCTTC
>TRBD2|.|TRBJ2-5|TRBV2
CASSEAGLAAETQYF
TGTGCCAGCAGTGAAGCTGGACTAGCCGCAGAGACCCAGTACTTC
>TRBD2|.|TRBJ2-3|TRBV5-1
CASSSLGKAGGSPTDTQYF
TGCGCCAGCAGCTCCCTCGGCAAGGCTGGCGGGAGCCCCACAGATACGCAGTATTTT
>TRBD2|few|TRBJ2-4|TRBV7-2
CASSTHLAGKNIQYF
TGTGCCAGCAGCACCCACCTAGCGGGGAAAAACATTCAGTACTTC
>.|.|TRBJ1-2|TRBV9
CASKLGLGVHGYTF
TGTGCCAGCAAACTTGGATTGGGGGTACATGGCTACACCTTC
>.|.|TRBJ2-1|TRBV7-2
CASRGHNEQFF
TGTGCCAGCCGAGGACACAATGAGCAGTTCTTC
>.|.|TRBJ2-5|TRBV23-1
CASSHPTSPSQYF
TGCGCCAGCAGTCACCCTACAAGCCCTAGTCAGTACTTC
>TRBD2|.|TRBJ2-5|TRBV9
CASSAGLPKETQYF
TGTGCCAGCAGCGCGGGACTACCCAAAGAGACCCAGTACTTC
>.|.|TRBJ2-2|TRBV7-3
CASSQNPGTANTGELFF
TGTGCCAGCAGCCAGAACCCCGGGACGGCGAACACCGGGGAGCTGTTTTTT
>TRBD2|.|TRBJ2-3|TRBV4-3
CASSPSGRADTQYF
TGCGCCAGCAGCCCTAGCGGGAGAGCAGATACGCAGTATTTT
>.|.|TRBJ2-6|TRBV5-8
CASSLVRTGANVLTF
TGTGCCAGCAGCTTGGTCCGGACTGGGGCCAACGTCCTGACTTTC
>.|.|TRBJ2-1|TRBV5-1
CASRPLQGSNEQFF
TGCGCCAGCAGACCACTCCAGGGGAGCAATGAGCAGTTCTTC
>TRBD2|.|TRBJ2-7|TRBV7-9
CASSSSGRGYEQYF
TGTGCCAGCAGTTCTAGCGGGAGGGGCTACGAGCAGTACTTC
>TRBD1|once|TRBJ1-1|TRBV12-5
CASGLVFSGQKNTEAFF
TGTGCTAGTGGTTTGGTCTTCTCGGGACAGAAGAACACTGAAGCTTTCTTT
>.|.|TRBJ2-1|TRBV20-1
CSAPLGLEQFF
TGCAGTGCTCCCCTAGGTCTTGAGCAGTTCTTC
>.|.|TRBJ2-7|TRBV5-8
CASRSGWAGSYEQYF
TGTGCCAGCAGGAGTGGGTGGGCAGGGTCATACGAGCAGTACTTC
>.|once|TRBJ2-5|TRBV5-5
CASSLTDGRRGETQYF
TGTGCCAGCAGCCTTACCGATGGCCGTAGGGGAGAGACCCAGTACTTC
>.|.|TRBJ1-2|TRBV7-2
CASSAAGTGSYTF
TGTGCCAGCAGCGCCGCCGGGACCGGCAGCTACACCTTC
>TRBD2|.|TRBJ2-3|TRBV27
CASSLFGLAGVTDTQYF
TGTGCCAGCAGTTTATTCGGACTAGCGGGAGTGACAGATACGCAGTATTTT
>.|once|TRBJ1-1|TRBV18
CASSLGWGANTEAFF
TGTGCCAGCTCACTAGGGTGGGGGGCGAACACTGAAGCTTTCTTT
>.|.|TRBJ2-1|TRBV6-1
CASSEFPYSYNEQFF
TGTGCCAGCAGTGAATTTCCCTACTCCTACAATGAGCAGTTCTTC
>.|.|TRBJ1-1|TRBV23-1
CASSQSLLPLRGTEAFF
TGCGCCAGCAGTCAATCCTTGTTGCCGCTGCGGGGCACTGAAGCTTTCTTT
>.|.|TRBJ2-2|TRBV4-1
CASSPHWGGNTGELFF
TGCGCCAGCAGCCCACACTGGGGAGGGAACACCGGGGAGCTGTTTTTT
>TRBD2|.|TRBJ2-2|TRBV6-5
CASISGSTPGELFF
TGTGCCAGCATTAGCGGGAGCACGCCCGGGGAGCTGTTTTTT
>TRBD2|.|TRBJ2-1|TRBV29-1
CSVLAGGPNEQFF
TGCAGCGTCCTAGCGGGAGGGCCGAATGAGCAGTTCTTC